This paragraph covers one T cell receptor beta chain sequence. This clonotype was detected many times. Its antigen is not yet known. The record has no base qualities; no much larger clone is one base away. Receptors were amplified or captured by PCR. TCRdb records Illumina HiSeq 2500 as the sequencer. TCR library preparation used molecular barcoding, with unique molecular identifiers applied to normalize quantification of the TCRbeta repertoire. TCRdb took the public reads, trimmed them with fastp at Q25, ran MiXCR for clone calling and kept in-frame beta chains. Entries that share a CDR3 protein sequence are merged under the most common genes and DNA. In all, the sample holds 150,000 to 250,000 distinct CDR3 sequences, and 6.3% of those were seen once. 4.5% of the sample belongs to the ten largest clones. The entry originates in a study of T-cell reconstitution after alpha-beta-depleted transplantation in children (dated by TCRdb to about 2016). Context from the whole study: Using TCR repertoire profiling, the study quantitatively followed how T-cell immune reconstitution unfolded in children after TCRalphabeta/CD19-depleted allogeneic hematopoietic cell transplantation.

The cysteine opens and the phenylalanine closes a CDR3 of 17 amino acids. The CDR3 DNA has 51 bases and is translated from base 1. Between the V and J ends, shortened by 0 bases and 4 bases respectively, the junction contains 15 bases. The germline V gene sets CDR1 to MNHEY and CDR2 to SVGAGI. What the work shows at the level of the full study, not this receptor alone: The frequencies of hyperexpanded clones fell over the following months, and after one year, T-cell counts and TCRbeta diversity were mostly attributed to newly produced T cells. In some patients, the high TCRbeta diversity seen at day 60 was put down to recipient T cells and intrathymic progenitors that had survived conditioning. Apparently early alphabetaT-cell count recovery about two months after transplant reportedly relied on only several hundred rapidly expanded clones derived from non-depleted graft cells.

The sample's treatment or condition label is to be understood as: allogeneic hematopoietic cell transplantation with graft depleted of TCRalphabeta T cells and CD19 B cells. TCRalphabeta/CD19-depleted allogeneic hematopoietic cell grafts were given to the transplant recipients, all of whom were children. This receptor was taken from a girl in the first two years of life with combined immunodeficiency, due to receive a stem cell transplant. Sequenced here: PBMCs, sampled before TCRalphabeta/CD19-depleted stem cell transplant. The sequence links TRBV6-5 to TRBJ2-2, with TRBD1 perhaps the D gene, on 5 matching bases. The base sequence is TGTGCCAGCAGTTACTCGAGAGGTGGGGCTAGCACCGGGGAGCTGTTTTTT. It is translated as CASSYSRGGASTGELFF.